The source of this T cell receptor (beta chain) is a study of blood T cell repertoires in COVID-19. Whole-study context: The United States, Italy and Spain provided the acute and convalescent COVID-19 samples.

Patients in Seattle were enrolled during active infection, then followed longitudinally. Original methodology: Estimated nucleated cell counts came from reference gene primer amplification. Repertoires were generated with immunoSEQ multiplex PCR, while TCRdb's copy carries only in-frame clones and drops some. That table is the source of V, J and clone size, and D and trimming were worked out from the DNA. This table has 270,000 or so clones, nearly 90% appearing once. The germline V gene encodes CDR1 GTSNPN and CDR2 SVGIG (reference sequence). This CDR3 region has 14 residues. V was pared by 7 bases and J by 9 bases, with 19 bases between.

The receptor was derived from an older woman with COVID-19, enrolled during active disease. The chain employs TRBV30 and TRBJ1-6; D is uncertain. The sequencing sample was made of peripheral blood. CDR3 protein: CAFMLGHEGSPLHF. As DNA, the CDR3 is TGTGCCTTTATGTTGGGTCACGAGGGTTCACCCCTCCACTTT.